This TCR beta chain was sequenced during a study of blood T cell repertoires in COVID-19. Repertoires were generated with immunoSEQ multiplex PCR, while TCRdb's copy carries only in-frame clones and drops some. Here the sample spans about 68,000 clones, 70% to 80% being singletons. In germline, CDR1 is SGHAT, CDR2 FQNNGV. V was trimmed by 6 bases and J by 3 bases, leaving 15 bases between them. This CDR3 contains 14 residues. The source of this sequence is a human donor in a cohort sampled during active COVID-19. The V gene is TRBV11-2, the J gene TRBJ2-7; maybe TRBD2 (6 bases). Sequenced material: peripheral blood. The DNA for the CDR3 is TGTGCCAGCAGGCGTACTGGCGGGGACTACGAGCAGTACTTC. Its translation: CASRRTGGDYEQYF.